Presented here are 10 T cell receptor beta chains from one specimen sequenced in a study of CD8 T cells in ankylosing spondylitis. No antigen is known for these receptors. Each CDR3 protein gets one entry after TCRdb re-called the 5' RACE reads with MiXCR. This sample has 750,000 to 850,000 distinct CDR3 sequences, with 12% found just once. Overall study findings and caveats: A TCR beta motif of seven or eight highly homologous variants appeared characteristic of ankylosing spondylitis blood.

Sequenced material: blood, either unsorted or a sorted T cell fraction (not recorded which). These receptors originate from a male donor with ankylosing spondylitis.

Only a few counts were recorded for this clonotype. CDR3 loop: CASSLKSPNEAFF. DNA of the CDR3: TGTGCCAGCAGCTTAAAGTCACCGAATGAAGCTTTCTTT. This chain uses TRBV7-9 with TRBJ1-1, with no clear D. With 2 bases removed from V and 7 bases from J, the gap between germline ends came to 11 bases. Germline CDR1 SEHNR, CDR2 FQNEAQ (reference sequence). This CDR3 has 13 residues.

The genes are TRBV20-1 and TRBJ2-7; 7 bases fit TRBD2. The J segment lost 2 bases and the V segment lost 3 bases, leaving 7 bases of the junction unmatched. CDR1 DFQATT and CDR2 SNEGSKA come from the germline V gene (reference sequence). The CDR3 length is 14 residues. The CDR3 DNA sequence: TGCAGTGCTAGTCATGGACTAGTCGCCTACGAGCAGTACTTC. Its protein product is CSASHGLVAYEQYF.

The J gene is TRBJ2-5, the V gene TRBV21-1; the table's TRBD2 call for D was not verified on the DNA. TRBV21-1 is flagged as a pseudogene. This CDR3 comprises 15 residues. The CDR3 reads CASRVAGEEGETQYF. CDR3 nucleotide sequence: TGTGCCAGCAGGGTAGCGGGAGAGGAGGGAGAGACCCAGTACTTC.

This clonotype came up many times. This chain links TRBV6-5 with TRBJ2-7; TRBD1 is a possible D gene (6 bases). The germline gives CDR1 MNHEY, CDR2 SVGAGI. V was pared by 5 bases and J by 3 bases, with 20 bases between. The CDR3 runs 16 residues. The CDR3 protein is CASSLHTGSGIYEQYF. The CDR3 DNA is TGTGCCAGCAGTCTACATACAGGGAGTGGGATCTACGAGCAGTACTTC.

CDR3 nucleotide sequence: TGTGCCAGCAACCTTGGGGGGACAGGGATCCACGAGCAGTACTTC. Protein sequence: CASNLGGTGIHEQYF. The rearrangement joins TRBV12-3 or TRBV12-4 to TRBJ2-7, with 9 bases identical to TRBD1. Unmatched junction bases numbered 12, after V lost 7 bases and J lost 5 bases. This CDR3 spans 15 amino acids.

This clonotype has a single count. Since no conserved phenylalanine or tryptophan closes the CDR3, a read error is the likely cause. CDR3 DNA: TGCAGTGCTAGTAGGAACCAGTACCTC. Encoded protein: CSASRNQYL. J is TRBJ2-5 and V is TRBV20-1, with unresolved D. This CDR3 contains 9 residues. V shed 3 bases and J shed 10 bases, with 6 bases lying between them. Germline lookup yields CDR1 DFQATT and CDR2 SNEGSKA (reference sequence).

This clonotype was counted many times. V gene TRBV7-9 combines with J gene TRBJ1-1; D may be TRBD1 (5 bases). The CDR3 consists of 14 residues. The V end lost 1 base, the J end lost 5 bases, and 11 bases lay between the germline ends. The germline gives CDR1 SEHNR, CDR2 FQNEAQ (reference sequence). Here the CDR3 DNA reads TGTGCCAGCAGCTTAGTGGGGGGTAGGACTGAAGCTTTCTTT. It yields the protein CASSLVGGRTEAFF.

The chain links TRBV5-5 to TRBJ2-1; D not certain. In germline, CDR1 is SGHKS, CDR2 YYEKEE (reference sequence). The CDR3 consists of 14 residues. The V gene lost 0 bases and the J gene lost 3 bases, with 7 bases spanning the gap. The CDR3 here is CASSLESYYNEQFF. The CDR3 bases are TGTGCCAGCAGCTTGGAAAGCTACTACAATGAGCAGTTCTTC. Filled out from reference TRBV5-5 and TRBJ2-1, the complete variable domain reads DAGVTQSPTHLIKTRGQQVTLRCSPISGHKSVSWYQQVLGQGPQFIFQYYEKEERGRGNFPDRFSARQFPNYSSELNVNALLLGDSALYLCASSLESYYNEQFFGPGTRLTVL.

This clonotype was seen a handful of times. The rearrangement links TRBV27 to TRBJ1-2; D is perhaps TRBD1 (6 bases). V gave up 6 bases and J gave up 6 bases, with 17 bases separating them. CDR3 length: 14 residues. Germline CDR1 is MNHEY and CDR2 is SMNVEV (reference sequence). This chain's CDR3 is CASSPLVTGNGYTF. For the CDR3, the DNA is TGTGCCAGCAGCCCCCTTGTGACAGGAAATGGCTACACCTTC.

This sequence joins TRBV10-3 and TRBJ1-4; D perhaps matches TRBD1 (5 bases). The CDR3 spans 14 residues. V shed 6 bases and J shed 4 bases, with 12 bases lying between them. Per the germline V gene, CDR1 is ENHRY and CDR2 is SYGVKD. CDR3 amino acids: CAIRAGTGNEKLFF. In nucleotides, the CDR3 is TGTGCCATCAGGGCCGGGACCGGTAATGAAAAACTGTTTTTT.